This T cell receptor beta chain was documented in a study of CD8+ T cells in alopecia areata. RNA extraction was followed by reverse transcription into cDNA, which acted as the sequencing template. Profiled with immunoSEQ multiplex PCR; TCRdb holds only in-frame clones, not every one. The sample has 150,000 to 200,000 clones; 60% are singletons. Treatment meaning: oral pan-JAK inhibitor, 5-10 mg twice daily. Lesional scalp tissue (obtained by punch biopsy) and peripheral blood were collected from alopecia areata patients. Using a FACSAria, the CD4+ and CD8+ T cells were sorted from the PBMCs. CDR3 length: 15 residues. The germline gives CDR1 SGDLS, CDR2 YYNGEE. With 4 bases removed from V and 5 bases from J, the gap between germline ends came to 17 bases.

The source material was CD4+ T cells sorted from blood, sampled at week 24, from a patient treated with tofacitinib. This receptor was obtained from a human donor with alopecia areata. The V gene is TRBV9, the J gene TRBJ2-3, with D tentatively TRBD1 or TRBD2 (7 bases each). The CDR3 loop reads CASSPGGAWGDTQYF. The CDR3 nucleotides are TGTGCCAGCAGCCCAGGGGGGGCCTGGGGAGATACGCAGTATTTT.